Listed below are T cell receptor beta chains from one sample, sequenced in a study of follicular helper T cells after annual influenza vaccination. The data were produced by immunoSEQ multiplex PCR, yet TCRdb's version contains in-frame clones alone and is incomplete. There are some 11,000 clones in the sample; roughly 85% occur only once, and 0.85% to 0.9% lies in the top ten. Sequenced here: CXCR5- memory CD4+ T cells sorted from blood, sampled 6 weeks after influenza vaccination. The receptors shown here come from an adult who received the influenza vaccine. Each CDR3 is given without its conserved first and last residue. D genes are given only for firm matches. Some rows mark clone size as missing; the rest say once, few, many or name a class of expanded clone.

v_call: TRBV5-1
d_call: -
clone_size: -
j_call: TRBJ2-1
cdr3_aa: ASSEDRQGGRYNEQF

v_call: TRBV5-1
d_call: -
clone_size: -
j_call: TRBJ2-2
cdr3_aa: ASSLGPGTGELF

v_call: TRBV6-1
d_call: -
clone_size: -
j_call: TRBJ2-7
cdr3_aa: ASSEILPIEQY

v_call: TRBV28
d_call: TRBD2
clone_size: once
j_call: TRBJ2-5
cdr3_aa: ASSFLGGYQETQY

v_call: TRBV5-1
d_call: TRBD1
clone_size: -
j_call: TRBJ1-1
cdr3_aa: ASSTGTGGTEAF

v_call: TRBV19
d_call: -
clone_size: few
j_call: TRBJ2-7
cdr3_aa: ASSPRDGFYEQY

v_call: TRBV28
d_call: -
clone_size: -
j_call: TRBJ1-4
cdr3_aa: ASSYGRWGSTNEKLF

v_call: TRBV28
d_call: -
clone_size: once
j_call: TRBJ1-5
cdr3_aa: ATRGGGNQPQH

v_call: TRBV9
d_call: -
clone_size: few
j_call: TRBJ2-7
cdr3_aa: ASSPLGQGSYEQY

v_call: TRBV11-3
d_call: -
clone_size: -
j_call: TRBJ1-1
cdr3_aa: ASSRFPHTEAF

v_call: TRBV7-9
d_call: -
clone_size: few
j_call: TRBJ1-2
cdr3_aa: ASSRGGPPIYGYT

v_call: TRBV19
d_call: TRBD2
clone_size: -
j_call: TRBJ2-1
cdr3_aa: ASSISGREGGQF

v_call: TRBV29-1
d_call: -
clone_size: -
j_call: TRBJ1-1
cdr3_aa: SAAGAVNTEAF

v_call: TRBV30
d_call: -
clone_size: -
j_call: TRBJ1-4
cdr3_aa: AWTPMMGEKLF

v_call: TRBV7-9
d_call: -
clone_size: -
j_call: TRBJ2-3
cdr3_aa: ASSLGDSTDTQY

v_call: TRBV30
d_call: -
clone_size: -
j_call: TRBJ1-3
cdr3_aa: AWSSTGRFGNTIY

v_call: TRBV6-5
d_call: TRBD1
clone_size: -
j_call: TRBJ1-3
cdr3_aa: ASSSRQGDSRRTIY

v_call: TRBV19
d_call: TRBD2
clone_size: -
j_call: TRBJ2-3
cdr3_aa: ASSFRGGGAEDTQY

v_call: TRBV4-3
d_call: -
clone_size: -
j_call: TRBJ1-4
cdr3_aa: ASSQSVGKLF

v_call: TRBV6-4
d_call: -
clone_size: few
j_call: TRBJ2-7
cdr3_aa: ASSDQQGGEQY

v_call: TRBV28
d_call: -
clone_size: -
j_call: TRBJ1-2
cdr3_aa: ASSLEHYGYT

v_call: TRBV28
d_call: -
clone_size: -
j_call: TRBJ2-2
cdr3_aa: ASSSGALVNTGELF

v_call: TRBV6-1
d_call: -
clone_size: -
j_call: TRBJ2-7
cdr3_aa: ASSESVGAYEQY

v_call: TRBV6-5
d_call: -
clone_size: few
j_call: TRBJ1-6
cdr3_aa: ASSPPGSPLH

v_call: TRBV6-6
d_call: -
clone_size: -
j_call: TRBJ1-5
cdr3_aa: ASKRGGVGDQPQH

v_call: TRBV29-1
d_call: -
clone_size: -
j_call: TRBJ2-3
cdr3_aa: SVEGGTDTQY

v_call: TRBV30
d_call: TRBD1
clone_size: -
j_call: TRBJ1-2
cdr3_aa: AWKVGQGFGYT

v_call: TRBV14
d_call: -
clone_size: -
j_call: TRBJ2-3
cdr3_aa: ASSQWTLRDTQY

v_call: TRBV28
d_call: TRBD1
clone_size: -
j_call: TRBJ1-1
cdr3_aa: ASSLRTGVMVIAF

v_call: TRBV28
d_call: TRBD2
clone_size: -
j_call: TRBJ2-3
cdr3_aa: ASSPNRGRSSGRAATQY

v_call: TRBV19
d_call: -
clone_size: -
j_call: TRBJ1-5
cdr3_aa: ASTDLAGYQPQH

v_call: TRBV7-2
d_call: -
clone_size: -
j_call: TRBJ2-3
cdr3_aa: ASSLQLVGDTQY

v_call: TRBV7-9
d_call: -
clone_size: few
j_call: TRBJ1-6
cdr3_aa: ASSLATVGVDSYNSPLH

v_call: TRBV18
d_call: -
clone_size: -
j_call: TRBJ2-5
cdr3_aa: ASSPGRDAYQETQY

v_call: TRBV27
d_call: TRBD2
clone_size: -
j_call: TRBJ2-5
cdr3_aa: ASSPRGLAGQETQY

v_call: TRBV28
d_call: TRBD1
clone_size: few
j_call: TRBJ1-2
cdr3_aa: ASRTVGQEFYGYT

v_call: TRBV15
d_call: -
clone_size: -
j_call: TRBJ2-3
cdr3_aa: ATSRRYAGQGEDTQY

v_call: TRBV7-2
d_call: -
clone_size: -
j_call: TRBJ1-3
cdr3_aa: ASSLDLFTPDGNTIY

v_call: TRBV7-6
d_call: -
clone_size: few
j_call: TRBJ1-2
cdr3_aa: ASSPDRTNYGYT

v_call: TRBV7-9
d_call: TRBD1
clone_size: -
j_call: TRBJ2-7
cdr3_aa: ASSPEGQGPLLY

v_call: TRBV4-3
d_call: -
clone_size: -
j_call: TRBJ2-7
cdr3_aa: ASSLDTVSYEQY

v_call: TRBV5-1
d_call: TRBD1
clone_size: once
j_call: TRBJ2-1
cdr3_aa: ASRLTGSNEQF

v_call: TRBV28
d_call: -
clone_size: -
j_call: TRBJ1-4
cdr3_aa: ASSSMGDNEKLF

v_call: TRBV27
d_call: TRBD1
clone_size: few
j_call: TRBJ2-7
cdr3_aa: ASSLTGTGVGEQY

v_call: TRBV6-5
d_call: TRBD1
clone_size: -
j_call: TRBJ1-1
cdr3_aa: ASSYRQGGTEAF

v_call: TRBV10-3
d_call: -
clone_size: few
j_call: TRBJ1-2
cdr3_aa: AILDEHHWGYT

v_call: TRBV28
d_call: -
clone_size: once
j_call: TRBJ1-2
cdr3_aa: ASRYRNGGYGYT

v_call: TRBV30
d_call: TRBD1
clone_size: -
j_call: TRBJ1-1
cdr3_aa: AANYDRAPPNTEAF

v_call: TRBV19
d_call: -
clone_size: -
j_call: TRBJ1-5
cdr3_aa: ASSMDSPSGNQPQH

v_call: TRBV6-5
d_call: -
clone_size: -
j_call: TRBJ2-5
cdr3_aa: ASSYSFGLQETQY

v_call: TRBV28
d_call: -
clone_size: -
j_call: TRBJ1-5
cdr3_aa: ASRPSQGRSNQPQH

v_call: TRBV6-5
d_call: -
clone_size: -
j_call: TRBJ1-2
cdr3_aa: ASSEVSNYGYT

v_call: TRBV5-1
d_call: TRBD1
clone_size: -
j_call: TRBJ1-4
cdr3_aa: ASSAEGQGNEKLF

v_call: TRBV9
d_call: -
clone_size: -
j_call: TRBJ1-1
cdr3_aa: ASSEDGIWSEAF

v_call: TRBV19
d_call: TRBD1
clone_size: -
j_call: TRBJ2-4
cdr3_aa: ASSDGQGHKNIQY

v_call: TRBV6-1
d_call: TRBD1
clone_size: once
j_call: TRBJ2-1
cdr3_aa: ASSEARTGVGNEQF

v_call: TRBV2
d_call: -
clone_size: -
j_call: TRBJ2-5
cdr3_aa: ASSGVSGDQY

v_call: TRBV28
d_call: TRBD2
clone_size: -
j_call: TRBJ2-3
cdr3_aa: ASSFSLRDYFDTDTQY

v_call: TRBV28
d_call: TRBD1
clone_size: -
j_call: TRBJ1-1
cdr3_aa: ASSLDRGRGKAF